What follows are 21 T cell receptor beta chains derived from one specimen sequenced in a study of blood T cells in healthy people across ages. The use of a sample-barcoded 5' primer and a J-beta primer mix characterized a second PCR of roughly 6 to 12 cycles. TCRdb reprocessed the 5' RACE reads with MiXCR, giving one entry per CDR3 protein. The table has about 1.7 million distinct CDR3 sequences, 28% seen once. The sequencing sample was made of blood. These receptors were collected from a woman between 25 and 40 years old in good health.

The chain links TRBV20-1 to TRBJ1-6; 9 bases fit TRBD1. CDR3 size: 10 residues. Germline V CDR1 and CDR2: DFQATT, SNEGSKA (reference sequence). CDR3 in DNA: TGCATGGACAGGGGATCACCCCTCCACTTT. This encodes CMDRGSPLHF.

This clonotype was recorded at least ten times. This chain connects TRBV4-3 to TRBJ2-1, with 8 bases identical to TRBD2. V was clipped by 0 bases and J by 4 bases; unmatched bases: 5. Germline lookup yields CDR1 LGHNA and CDR2 YSLEER. The CDR3 consists of 16 residues. The CDR3 region has the DNA TGCGCCAGCAGCCAAGATCTCGCGGGGGGATACAATGAGCAGTTCTTC. Its protein is CASSQDLAGGYNEQFF.

The gene calls are TRBV12-5 and TRBJ1-6; a weak D match, TRBD1 (5 bases). The CDR3 has 13 residues. The germline gives CDR1 LGHNT, CDR2 FRNRAP. Deletions cut 1 base from V and 9 bases from J, with 7 bases between. The CDR3 is CASGLGGVSPLHF. For the CDR3, the DNA is TGTGCTAGTGGTTTGGGAGGGGTTTCACCCCTCCACTTT. The variable domain in full, with the rest retrieved from reference TRBV12-5 and TRBJ1-6, is DARVTQTPRHKVTEMGQEVTMRCQPILGHNTVFWYRQTMMQGLELLAYFRNRAPLDDSGMPKDRFSAEMPDATLATLKIQPSEPRDSAVYFCASGLGGVSPLHFGNGTRLTVT.

V usage is TRBV20-1 and J usage is TRBJ1-1, with TRBD1 as a possible D gene (6 bases). V lost 6 bases to trimming and J lost 7 bases, with 27 bases between them. CDR3 length equals 16 residues. Germline CDR1 reads DFQATT; CDR2 reads SNEGSKA (reference sequence). The DNA of the CDR3 is TGCAGTGCCATCCCCACCTCCTGGACAGCAAACTTTGAAGCTTTCTTT. It specifies CSAIPTSWTANFEAFF.

This clonotype occurred many times. The chain uses TRBV6-6 and TRBJ2-5; possible D gene TRBD1, 5 bases. This CDR3 has 14 residues. The germline V gene has CDR1 MNHNY and CDR2 SVGAGI (reference sequence). Trimming left V 2 bases short and J 0 bases short, with 7 bases between. As DNA, the CDR3 is TGTGCCAGCAGTTACCAGACAGACCAAGAGACCCAGTACTTC. Protein sequence: CASSYQTDQETQYF.

Concerning this clonotype: Compared with germline, one end of the junction differs, possibly owing to a read error. V is TRBV11-2 and J is TRBJ2-7; tentatively, D is TRBD1 (6 bases). The CDR3 length is 13 residues. Germline CDR1 is SGHAT and CDR2 is FQNNGV. The CDR3 DNA follows: TGTGCCAGCAGGGTTACAGGGCCCTACAAGCAGTACTTC. Its protein is CASRVTGPYKQYF.

This clonotype has more than one count but fewer than ten. The chain uses TRBV5-6 and TRBJ2-5, with 11 bases that match TRBD2. Per germline, CDR1 SGHDT and CDR2 YYEEEE. This CDR3 is 17 amino acids long. After removal of 0 bases from V and 3 bases from J, the junction contained 7 bases not matched to a gene. The CDR3 DNA follows: TGTGCCAGCAGCTTGGGACCCGGGACTAGCGGAAAAGAGACCCAGTACTTC. This translates into CASSLGPGTSGKETQYF.

The chain recombines TRBV28 with TRBJ2-7, with a tentative D call TRBD1 (6 bases). Germline values: CDR1 MDHEN, CDR2 SYDVKM. Trimming stripped 3 bases from V and 0 bases from J, with 12 bases between. The length of the CDR3 is 15 residues. CDR3 in DNA: TGTGCCAGCAGTTTTACAGGGTTGAGCTCCTACGAGCAGTACTTC. Protein: CASSFTGLSSYEQYF.

The chain links TRBV29-1 to TRBJ2-3; D could derive from TRBD1 or TRBD2 (5 bases each). V lost 6 bases and J lost 6, with 22 bases in between. There are 15 residues in the CDR3. Germline lookup yields CDR1 SQVTM and CDR2 ANQGSEA. CDR3 region: CSVDPDRARGDTQYF. The CDR3 DNA follows: TGCAGCGTGGATCCCGATAGGGCGAGGGGTGATACGCAGTATTTT.

The chain uses TRBV7-3 and TRBJ2-3, with unresolved D. Trimming shortened V by 4 bases and J by 8 bases, and 16 bases separated the two germline ends. The germline V gene has CDR1 SGHTA and CDR2 FQGTGA. The CDR3 is 14 residues long. The DNA of the CDR3 is TGTGCCAGCAGCTGGGGTGATCCTAGTGCTACGCAGTATTTT. Its protein is CASSWGDPSATQYF. Full variable domain (remainder filled in from reference TRBV7-3 and TRBJ2-3): GAGVSQTPSNKVTEKGKYVELRCDPISGHTALYWYRQSLGQGPEFLIYFQGTGAADDSGLPNDRFFAVRPEGSVSTLKIQRTERGDSAVYLCASSWGDPSATQYFGPGTRLTVL.

The chain couples TRBV7-9 to TRBJ2-5, with no clear D. The germline CDR1 and CDR2 sequences are SEHNR and FQNEAQ (reference sequence). V lost 1 base and J lost 2, with 14 bases in between. This CDR3 comprises 16 residues. The CDR3 nucleotides read TGTGCCAGCAGCTTAGTCGCAGTGGCGGAACAAGAGACCCAGTACTTC. Protein product: CASSLVAVAEQETQYF.

This sequence joins TRBV7-2 and TRBJ2-1; the match to TRBD1 covers 7 bases. Germline V gene lookup returns CDR1 SGHTA and CDR2 FQGNSA. This CDR3 is 17 amino acids long. V was clipped by 3 bases and J by 0 bases; unmatched bases: 8. Written as DNA, the CDR3 is TGTGCCAGCAGCTTGATGGGTTCAGGGGGCTCCTACAATGAGCAGTTCTTC. This translates into CASSLMGSGGSYNEQFF. Based on the CDR3 plus reference TRBV7-2 and TRBJ2-1, the full variable domain is GAGVSQSPSNKVTEKGKDVELRCDPISGHTALYWYRQSLGQGLEFLIYFQGNSAPDKSGLPSDRFSAERTGGSVSTLTIQRTQQEDSAVYLCASSLMGSGGSYNEQFFGPGTRLTVL.

The gene calls are TRBV19 and TRBJ1-5, with D unclear. This CDR3 is 17 amino acids long. CDR1 and CDR2 (germline): LNHDA, SQIVND (reference sequence). The V end lost 5 bases, the J end lost 2 bases, and 19 bases lay between the germline ends. CDR3 region: CASSLRSREVGNQPQHF. The CDR3 bases are TGTGCCAGTAGTCTGCGGTCAAGGGAGGTGGGCAATCAGCCCCAGCATTTT.

This clonotype was found many times. The chain has TRBV5-1 and TRBJ2-1; D uncertain. The V gene's germline CDR1 is SGHRS and CDR2 YFSETQ. The V and J ends lost 1 base and 9 bases respectively, with 8 bases between them. The CDR3 covers 12 residues. The CDR3 DNA follows: TGCGCCAGCAGCTTGACTCTTTCTGAGCAGTTCTTC. It specifies CASSLTLSEQFF.

This clonotype was observed at least ten times. The rearrangement uses TRBV6-2 or TRBV6-3 and TRBJ2-4; 8 bases line up with TRBD2. The CDR3 covers 17 residues. V gave up 3 bases and J gave up 1 base; unmatched junction bases: 8. Per germline, CDR1 MNHEY and CDR2 SVGEGT. The CDR3 DNA follows: TGTGCCAGCAGTTATCAACCGGGACTAGGGGCCAAAAACATTCAGTACTTC. Its protein is CASSYQPGLGAKNIQYF.

This sequence joins TRBV15 and TRBJ2-7; D call uncertain. The CDR3 sequence is 14 residues long. Per germline, CDR1 LNHNV and CDR2 YYDKDF (reference sequence). Trimming removed 0 bases at V and 3 bases at J, with 9 bases between. The CDR3 region has the DNA TGTGCCACCAGCAGAGAGTGGACGGACTACGAGCAGTACTTC. Translating it yields CATSREWTDYEQYF.

This clonotype was seen a few times. The chain employs TRBV29-1 and TRBJ1-1, with 8 bases aligning to TRBD1. V lost 8 bases and J lost 4; bases outside the gene matches: 6. Germline V gene lookup returns CDR1 SQVTM and CDR2 ANQGSEA. This CDR3 has 12 residues. CDR3 nucleotides: TGCAGCCACACAGGGGGTGTCACTGAAGCTTTCTTT. Translating it yields CSHTGGVTEAFF. The whole variable domain, filled in from reference TRBV29-1 and TRBJ1-1, reads SAVISQKPSRDICQRGTSLTIQCQVDSQVTMMFWYRQQPGQSLTLIATANQGSEATYESGFVIDKFPISRPNLTFSTLTVSNMSPEDSSIYLCSHTGGVTEAFFGQGTRLTVV.

The chain combines TRBV5-1 with TRBJ2-5; D perhaps matches TRBD2 (7 bases). V lost 4 bases and J lost 6, with 22 bases in between. Germline V gene sequence: CDR1 SGHRS, CDR2 YFSETQ. CDR3 size: 16 residues. CDR3 in amino acids: CASSDLKQGGRQTQYF. CDR3 coding DNA: TGCGCCAGCAGCGACCTAAAACAGGGAGGGAGGCAGACCCAGTACTTC.

This clonotype was seen only a few times. The chain combines TRBV29-1 with TRBJ2-3; TRBD2 aligns across 9 bases. The germline CDR1 and CDR2 sequences are SQVTM and ANQGSEA. The CDR3 consists of 15 residues. J was trimmed by 5 bases and V by 3 bases; bases with no gene match: 9. In DNA form, the CDR3 reads TGCAGCGTTGAGATAGCGGGGGATCCGGGAGATACGCAGTATTTT. Residues: CSVEIAGDPGDTQYF.

This clonotype was counted many times. This chain links TRBV9 with TRBJ1-4; D is undetermined. The V and J ends lost 3 bases and 5 bases respectively, with 14 bases between them. This CDR3 has 15 residues. Looked up from germline, CDR1 is SGDLS and CDR2 is YYNGEE. In DNA, the CDR3 is TGTGCCAGCAGCGCCCAGAGTGCGGGGAATGAAAAACTGTTTTTT. It codes for CASSAQSAGNEKLFF.

V is TRBV19 and J is TRBJ2-3; 8 bases map to TRBD2. Germline lookup yields CDR1 LNHDA and CDR2 SQIVND (reference sequence). The CDR3 has 15 amino acids. Unmatched junction bases numbered 4, after V lost 1 base and J lost 4 bases. The DNA for the CDR3 is TGTGCCAGTAGTATAGCGGGAGGGACCCCAGATACGCAGTATTTT. Its translation is CASSIAGGTPDTQYF. The whole variable domain, filled in from reference TRBV19 and TRBJ2-3, reads DGGITQSPKYLFRKEGQNVTLSCEQNLNHDAMYWYRQDPGQGLRLIYYSQIVNDFQKGDIAEGYSVSREKKESFPLTVTSAQKNPTAFYLCASSIAGGTPDTQYFGPGTRLTVL.